What follows are 28 T cell receptor beta chains derived from one specimen sequenced in a study of CD8 T cells in ankylosing spondylitis. Via MiXCR, TCRdb re-called the 5' RACE reads, giving one row per CDR3 protein. The table has some 140,000 distinct CDR3 sequences, about 10% seen once. Sequenced: blood, either unsorted or a sorted T cell fraction (not recorded which). The receptors originated from a female donor with ankylosing spondylitis or in good health (not recorded which).

This clonotype was observed a handful of times. The V and J genes are TRBV19 and TRBJ2-1, with 11 bases aligning to TRBD2. The CDR3 sequence is 15 residues long. The germline V gene has CDR1 LNHDA and CDR2 SQIVND (reference sequence). J was trimmed by 4 bases and V by 9 bases; bases with no gene match: 8. The CDR3 DNA follows: TGTGCCAGCACGGAAGGGACTAGCGGATACAATGAGCAGTTCTTC. Translation: CASTEGTSGYNEQFF.

The table lists this clonotype with many counts. This sequence joins TRBV27 and TRBJ2-7; D is perhaps TRBD1 or TRBD2 (5 bases each). V dropped 5 bases and J dropped 9 bases, with 20 bases sitting between them. The CDR3 extends over 14 amino acids. The germline V gene has CDR1 MNHEY and CDR2 SMNVEV (reference sequence). The CDR3 sequence is CASSPRGTPDGQYF. The CDR3 nucleotides are TGTGCCAGCAGTCCACGGGGCACCCCAGACGGGCAGTACTTC.

At least ten counts were recorded for this clonotype. The V call is TRBV7-9, the J call TRBJ1-1; possible D gene TRBD1, 5 bases. The germline CDR1 and CDR2 sequences are SEHNR and FQNEAQ (reference sequence). This CDR3 contains 16 residues. Trimming took 3 bases from V and 0 from J, leaving 14 bases between them. The CDR3 sequence is CASSFPLGGVNTEAFF. For the CDR3, the DNA is TGTGCCAGCAGCTTTCCCCTGGGGGGGGTGAACACTGAAGCTTTCTTT.

This clonotype appeared many times. V is TRBV3-1 and J is TRBJ2-5; D may be TRBD2 (5 bases). CDR1 is LGHDT, CDR2 YNNKEL, per germline (reference sequence). This CDR3 comprises 14 residues. Trimming took off 4 bases at V and 0 bases at J, with 9 bases between the two ends. The CDR3 loop is CASSLRGYQETQYF. The CDR3 nucleotides read TGTGCCAGCAGCCTAAGAGGGTACCAAGAGACCCAGTACTTC.

The V gene is TRBV11-2, the J gene TRBJ2-7; D gene uncertain. Trimming shortened V by 1 base and J by 2 bases, and 9 bases separated the two germline ends. The germline V gene encodes CDR1 SGHAT and CDR2 FQNNGV. The CDR3 totals 14 residues. The CDR3 DNA sequence: TGTGCCAGCAGCTTAGGCCAGGTCACCTACGAGCAGTACTTC. Protein product: CASSLGQVTYEQYF. Variable domain in full (rest from reference TRBV11-2 and TRBJ2-7): EAGVAQSPRYKIIEKRQSVAFWCNPISGHATLYWYQQILGQGPKLLIQFQNNGVVDDSQLPKDRFSAERLKGVDSTLKIQPAKLEDSAVYLCASSLGQVTYEQYFGPGTRLTVT.

This clonotype was recorded many times. V usage is TRBV20-1 and J usage is TRBJ2-3, with D maybe TRBD2 (5 bases). Per germline, CDR1 DFQATT and CDR2 SNEGSKA (reference sequence). The V end lost 4 bases, the J end lost 7 bases, and 21 bases lay between the germline ends. This CDR3 region has 15 residues. The CDR3 bases are TGCAGTGCTAACCGAGGACTTTCCGCAGTTAATACGCAGTATTTT. Residues: CSANRGLSAVNTQYF.

The J gene is TRBJ2-2, the V gene TRBV7-2; D is unresolved. This CDR3 comprises 12 residues. V lost 5 bases and J lost 8, with 9 bases in between. The germline V gene has CDR1 SGHTA and CDR2 FQGNSA. The CDR3 DNA follows: TGTGCCAGCAGCCTCTACGGTGGGGAGCTGTTTTTT. Protein product: CASSLYGGELFF.

To note about this clonotype: Germline and junction disagree at one end, which may indicate a read error. CDR3 residues: CACSLAGGGQEPYNEQFF. CDR3 in DNA: TGTGCCTGCAGTTTAGCCGGGGGGGGGCAAGAGCCATACAATGAGCAGTTCTTC. The chain has TRBV12-3 or TRBV12-4 and TRBJ2-1; 8 bases agree with TRBD2. The CDR3 extends over 18 amino acids.

This clonotype appeared many times. V and J are TRBV10-3 and TRBJ2-7; TRBD1 aligns across 11 bases. This CDR3 contains 12 residues. The trim removed 10 bases at V and 5 bases at J, leaving 4 bases unmatched. Germline CDR1 is ENHRY and CDR2 is SYGVKD. The CDR3 DNA is TGTGCCACCGGGACAGGGGGAGACGAGCAGTACTTC. Translated, it gives CATGTGGDEQYF.

This clonotype came up many times. The rearrangement links TRBV5-1 to TRBJ2-1; TRBD1 is a possible D gene (5 bases). V was cut by 0 bases and J by 4 bases, with 14 bases left in between. Germline CDR1 and CDR2: SGHRS and YFSETQ. This CDR3 has 16 amino acids. CDR3 in amino acids: CASSLEAGWDYNEQFF. The CDR3 nucleotides are TGCGCCAGCAGCTTGGAAGCAGGGTGGGATTACAATGAGCAGTTCTTC. The complete variable domain, with remaining parts taken from reference TRBV5-1 and TRBJ2-1, reads KAGVTQTPRYLIKTRGQQVTLSCSPISGHRSVSWYQQTPGQGLQFLFEYFSETQRNKGNFPGRFSGRQFSNSRSEMNVSTLELGDSALYLCASSLEAGWDYNEQFFGPGTRLTVL.

This clonotype was recorded at least ten times. This chain connects TRBV5-1 to TRBJ2-1; D remains ambiguous. This CDR3 spans 16 amino acids. The germline V gene encodes CDR1 SGHRS and CDR2 YFSETQ. V gave up 0 bases and J gave up 3 bases, with 13 bases separating them. This CDR3 is CASSLAVDLLYNEQFF. DNA of the CDR3: TGCGCCAGCAGCTTGGCTGTGGATTTGCTCTACAATGAGCAGTTCTTC.

This clonotype was seen ten or more times. The rearrangement joins TRBV24-1 to TRBJ1-5, with D possibly TRBD1 on 5 matching bases. The germline gives CDR1 KGHDR, CDR2 SFDVKD. This CDR3 has 14 amino acids. V was cut by 0 bases and J by 6 bases, with 8 bases left in between. The CDR3 bases are TGTGCCACCAGTGATTTGGGGGGGACTCAGCCCCAGCATTTT. It yields the protein CATSDLGGTQPQHF.

This clonotype appeared many times. DNA for the CDR3: TGTGCCAGCAGCCAATTAGGGCAGCCCCAGCATTTT. Translating gives CASSQLGQPQHF. V usage is TRBV3-1 and J usage is TRBJ1-5; no reliable D call. V was clipped by 2 bases and J by 7 bases, with 6 bases between them. The germline V gene encodes CDR1 LGHDT and CDR2 YNNKEL (reference sequence). This CDR3 is 12 amino acids long. Complete variable domain (other parts from reference TRBV3-1 and TRBJ1-5): DTAVSQTPKYLVTQMGNDKSIKCEQNLGHDTMYWYKQDSKKFLKIMFSYNNKELIINETVPNRFSPKSPDKAHLNLHINSLELGDSAVYFCASSQLGQPQHFGDGTRLSIL.

This clonotype has a count of ten or more. The chain combines TRBV5-1 with TRBJ2-2; D perhaps matches TRBD1 (6 bases). The ends were cut back, 1 base at V and 7 bases at J, with 14 bases in the middle. Germline V gives CDR1 SGHRS, CDR2 YFSETQ. This CDR3 has 15 residues. CDR3 in amino acids: CASSLLPGEGGELFF. The CDR3 nucleotides are TGCGCCAGCAGCTTGCTGCCAGGGGAAGGCGGGGAGCTGTTTTTT.

This clonotype was counted ten times or more. This chain uses TRBV5-4 with TRBJ2-2; 7 bases map to TRBD2. J gave up 0 bases and V 7 bases, and 6 bases lay outside the gene matches. The CDR3 consists of 15 residues. Germline CDR1 and CDR2: SGHNT and YYREEE (reference sequence). The CDR3 nucleotides read TGTGCCAGCTCCGGGACTAACGCGAACACCGGGGAGCTGTTTTTT. This sequence encodes CASSGTNANTGELFF.

A word on this clonotype: A junction end diverges from the germline sequence, so it may reflect a read error. This chain joins TRBV4-1 and TRBJ2-7, with D perhaps matching TRBD2 (6 bases). From germline, CDR1 is MGHRA and CDR2 YSYEKL. The CDR3 length is 13 residues. The CDR3 spells CTSSPRLAYEQYF. CDR3 sequence (DNA): TGCACCAGCAGCCCCCGACTAGCCTACGAGCAGTACTTC.

The table lists this clonotype with many counts. This sequence joins TRBV28 and TRBJ2-5; D is undetermined. Trimming took 3 bases from V and 1 from J, leaving 21 bases between them. The CDR3 is 18 amino acids. Germline V gene sequence: CDR1 MDHEN, CDR2 SYDVKM. CDR3 nucleotide sequence: TGTGCCAGCAGTTTGGGCAGACGACTTTACCCAAGCCAAGAGACCCAGTACTTC. Translating it yields CASSLGRRLYPSQETQYF.

This clonotype occurred many times. The chain joins TRBV7-2 to TRBJ1-5; D possibly corresponds to TRBD1 (6 bases). CDR1 and CDR2 from the germline V gene are SGHTA and FQGNSA. CDR3 size: 14 residues. Trimming stripped 3 bases from V and 3 bases from J, with 9 bases between. CDR3 sequence reads: CASSLTGNNQPQHF. The CDR3 coding sequence is TGTGCCAGCAGCTTGACAGGAAACAATCAGCCCCAGCATTTT.

This clonotype was seen at least ten times. The V call is TRBV6-5, the J call TRBJ2-3; a weak D match, TRBD2 (6 bases). Trimming pared 0 bases from V and 5 bases from J, leaving 15 bases between. This CDR3 comprises 16 residues. Germline-derived CDR1 and CDR2 are MNHEY and SVGAGI. Written as DNA, the CDR3 is TGTGCCAGCAGTTACTCAGGAGGGAACCTCGGAGATACGCAGTATTTT. This codes for CASSYSGGNLGDTQYF.

This clonotype was recorded at least ten times. The V and J genes are TRBV7-9 and TRBJ1-1; possibly TRBD1 for D (6 bases). The length of the CDR3 is 14 residues. V was shortened by 1 base and J by 4 bases, with 10 bases between the two germline ends. Germline V gene sequence: CDR1 SEHNR, CDR2 FQNEAQ (reference sequence). The CDR3 region has the DNA TGTGCCAGCAGCTTAGATGGGGGGCGCACTGAAGCTTTCTTT. It translates to CASSLDGGRTEAFF.

The gene calls are TRBV29-1 and TRBJ2-1, with D maybe TRBD2 (5 bases). This CDR3 spans 14 amino acids. The V end lost 7 bases, the J end lost 10 bases, and 23 bases lay between the germline ends. CDR1 is SQVTM and CDR2 is ANQGSEA in the germline V gene. CDR3 sequence (DNA): TGCAGCGGAGGGCGACCGGGTGCCTGCAAAGAGCAGTTCTTC. Its translation: CSGGRPGACKEQFF.

About this clonotype itself: Being one base from a much bigger clone, this may be a read error. The chain is built from TRBV5-1 and TRBJ1-2, with D uncertain. In germline, CDR1 is SGHRS, CDR2 YFSETQ. This CDR3 has 13 amino acids. The CDR3 region is CASRKETNYGHTF. The CDR3 region has the DNA TGCGCCAGCAGGAAGGAGACTAACTATGGCCACACCTTC.

This clonotype was found many times. V usage is TRBV11-2 and J usage is TRBJ2-2; TRBD1 agrees at 10 bases. This CDR3 contains 18 residues. The germline gives CDR1 SGHAT, CDR2 FQNNGV. The ends lost 3 bases at V and 1 base at J; junction bases unmatched: 8. The CDR3 sequence is CASSFGTGAVKNTGELFF. DNA of the CDR3: TGTGCCAGCAGCTTTGGGACAGGGGCGGTGAAGAACACCGGGGAGCTGTTTTTT.

This clonotype has ten or more counts. This chain links TRBV7-9 with TRBJ2-7, with 10 nucleotides matching TRBD1. Germline CDR1 and CDR2: SEHNR and FQNEAQ (reference sequence). The CDR3 has 17 amino acids. Trimming at V came to 5 bases and at J to 2 bases, leaving 12 bases not matched to a gene. The CDR3 region is CASSPRDRGFGAYEQYF. The DNA of the CDR3 is TGTGCCAGCAGCCCCCGGGACAGGGGTTTCGGGGCCTACGAGCAGTACTTC.

This clonotype was picked up many times. V gene TRBV5-1 combines with J gene TRBJ2-2, with no clear D. This CDR3 has 13 residues. CDR1 and CDR2 from the germline V gene are SGHRS and YFSETQ. V gave up 4 bases and J gave up 5 bases, with 9 bases separating them. CDR3 nucleotide sequence: TGCGCCAGCAGCCAGACCGAGACCGGGGAGCTGTTTTTT. This sequence encodes CASSQTETGELFF. Supplemented by reference TRBV5-1 and TRBJ2-2, the full variable domain reads KAGVTQTPRYLIKTRGQQVTLSCSPISGHRSVSWYQQTPGQGLQFLFEYFSETQRNKGNFPGRFSGRQFSNSRSEMNVSTLELGDSALYLCASSQTETGELFFGEGSRLTVL.

This clonotype was seen ten or more times. V gene TRBV14 combines with J gene TRBJ1-2; unclear D gene. Trimming took off 4 bases at V and 5 bases at J, with 11 bases between the two ends. This CDR3 is built from 13 residues. Per the germline V gene, CDR1 is SGHDN and CDR2 is FVKESK. The CDR3 spells CASSLSKGYGYTF. CDR3 nucleotide sequence: TGTGCCAGCAGCCTAAGCAAAGGATATGGCTACACCTTC.

This clonotype came up many times. V and J are TRBV7-9 and TRBJ1-2; D not resolved. V lost 3 bases and J lost 8, with 19 bases in between. Germline-derived CDR1 and CDR2 are SEHNR and FQNEAQ (reference sequence). The length of the CDR3 is 15 residues. As DNA, the CDR3 is TGTGCCAGCAGCTTTGGGTCGGATATCTTAACCGGCTACACCTTC. Translation: CASSFGSDILTGYTF. The full variable domain, rest sourced from reference TRBV7-9 and TRBJ1-2, is DTGVSQNPRHKITKRGQNVTFRCDPISEHNRLYWYRQTLGQGPEFLTYFQNEAQLEKSRLLSDRFSAERPKGSFSTLEIQRTEQGDSAMYLCASSFGSDILTGYTFGSGTRLTVV.

This clonotype was picked up many times. The V gene is TRBV7-2, the J gene TRBJ1-5, with D tentatively TRBD1 (5 bases). The CDR3 runs 14 residues. Germline CDR1 reads SGHTA; CDR2 reads FQGNSA. Trimming took 4 bases from V and 8 from J, leaving 15 bases between them. Here the CDR3 reads CASSYQGSDEPQHF. The CDR3 nucleotides read TGTGCCAGCAGCTACCAGGGATCAGACGAGCCCCAGCATTTT.